This TCR beta chain was obtained from a study of human T cells and chemical hapten exposure. The V end was cut by 8 bases, the J end by 1 base, with 14 bases between. The CDR3 contains 13 residues. Germline CDR1 is GTSNPN and CDR2 is SVGIG (reference sequence). Stated time point: patch test 1, 2 weeks after DPC sensitization. The treatment denotes: therapeutic diphenylcyclopropenone sensitization with weekly scalp DPC. TCRdb re-called the RACE reads through MiXCR, storing one row per CDR3 protein. The sample consists of about 99,000 distinct CDR3 sequences, around 12% of them appearing once. The source was whole blood, collected in connection with sensitization to the hapten diphenylcyclopropenone (DPC). The sequence derives from a middle-aged woman with alopecia areata. Some clones in this sample may be carry-over from other donors' samples. The chain joins TRBV30 to TRBJ1-2; unclear D gene. For the CDR3, the DNA is TGTGCCCAAACCCCTCGCGATAACTATGGCTACACCTTC. Protein: CAQTPRDNYGYTF.